These 13 T cell receptor beta chains were all obtained from the same sample, sequenced in a study of metastatic and nonmetastatic thyroid tumors. Among the patients, none had received any treatment before thyroid surgery. From the PCR reads, TCRdb re-called clones with MiXCR. The sample lists tens of thousands of clones, under 20% seen once, with roughly 15% in the top ten. Sequenced sample: tumor tissue. The receptors derive from a female donor with papillary thyroid cancer or a benign thyroid nodule (not recorded which). Some clones in this sample may be carry-over from other donors' samples.

This clone has ten or more counts. V usage is TRBV5-1 and J usage is TRBJ2-5, with D possibly being TRBD2 (5 bases). The CDR3 is made up of 14 amino acids. Germline CDR1 and CDR2: SGHRS and YFSETQ. The V end lost 9 bases, the J end lost 1 base, and 16 bases lay between the germline ends. In nucleotides, the CDR3 is TGCGCCACCTCCACGACGGACTTCCAAGAGACCCAGTACTTC. Its protein is CATSTTDFQETQYF.

There are a few counts of this clone. The CDR3 does not end in the conserved phenylalanine or tryptophan, so this is likely a read error. The chain recombines TRBV10-3 with TRBJ1-2; no firm D call. CDR3 size: 11 residues. V gave up 1 base and J gave up 9 bases, with 6 bases separating them. The germline gives CDR1 ENHRY, CDR2 SYGVKD. This chain's CDR3 is CAISEFGCYTC. The CDR3 coding sequence is TGTGCCATCAGTGAGTTTGGTTGCTACACCTGC.

The CDR3 region is CASTHPGTYEQYF. CDR3 DNA: TGTGCCAGCACTCACCCCGGGACCTACGAGCAGTACTTC. V gene TRBV28 combines with J gene TRBJ2-7, with D maybe TRBD2 (5 bases). The CDR3 loop spans 13 amino acids. Germline V gene data show CDR1 as MDHEN and CDR2 as SYDVKM. Trimming shortened V by 7 bases and J by 2 bases, and 12 bases separated the two germline ends.

This clone was picked up many times. The chain uses TRBV6-4 and TRBJ2-3, with 9 bases matching TRBD1. CDR3 length: 14 residues. Germline CDR1 and CDR2: MRHNA and SNTAGT. The V gene end was trimmed by 6 bases and the J gene end by 3 bases; junction bases not matched to a gene: 4. CDR3 sequence reads: CASSGQGSTDTQYF. CDR3 DNA sequence: TGTGCCAGCAGCGGACAGGGGAGTACAGATACGCAGTATTTT.

This clone was detected ten times or more. Other DNA sequences in the sample encode the same CDR3. J is TRBJ1-5 and V is TRBV5-1, with D perhaps matching TRBD1 (5 bases). Germline V CDR1 and CDR2: SGHRS, YFSETQ. V was trimmed by 5 bases and J by 8 bases, leaving 17 bases between them. The CDR3 length is 14 residues. DNA for the CDR3: TGCGCCAGCAGATCCGACAGAGGGGATAAGCCCCAGCATTTT. It encodes CASRSDRGDKPQHF.

This clone was observed at least ten times. The chain joins TRBV15 to TRBJ2-3, with TRBD2 identical over 9 bases. V was clipped by 0 bases and J by 2 bases; unmatched bases: 6. This CDR3 is 17 amino acids long. Germline V gene lookup returns CDR1 LNHNV and CDR2 YYDKDF (reference sequence). CDR3 coding DNA: TGTGCCACCAGCAGAGATCTTGCTAGCGGGATCACAGATACGCAGTATTTT. It specifies CATSRDLASGITDTQYF.

With respect to this clone: The same CDR3 can be traced to other DNA sequences in this sample. The genes are TRBV20-1 and TRBJ2-6, with D hard to call. Germline CDR1 and CDR2: DFQATT and SNEGSKA (reference sequence). CDR3 length: 13 amino acids. V was shortened by 5 bases and J by 7 bases, with 12 bases between the two germline ends. The CDR3 region is CSAPSSGANVLTF. The CDR3 DNA is TGCAGTGCTCCAAGCTCCGGTGCCAACGTCCTGACTTTC.

This clone was seen repeatedly, ten times or more. The same CDR3 also results from other DNA sequences found in this sample. The chain employs TRBV28 and TRBJ2-3; D not resolved. CDR1 MDHEN and CDR2 SYDVKM come from the germline V gene. This CDR3 is 14 amino acids long. With 5 bases removed from V and 4 bases from J, the gap between germline ends came to 13 bases. The CDR3 sequence is CASSTDSRPDTQYF. CDR3 sequence (DNA): TGTGCCAGCAGTACAGACTCCCGGCCAGATACGCAGTATTTT.

Many counts were recorded for this clone. The genes are TRBV7-3 and TRBJ2-5, with 9 positions matching TRBD2. Losses at the gene ends were 1 base for V and 1 base for J; bases not matched to a gene: 7. This CDR3 has 17 amino acids. Per the germline V gene, CDR1 is SGHTA and CDR2 is FQGTGA. The CDR3 loop is CASSLKGAGGAQETQYF. The CDR3 DNA sequence: TGTGCCAGCAGCTTAAAAGGGGCGGGAGGGGCCCAAGAGACCCAGTACTTC.

This clone was seen a handful of times. A much larger clone is a single base away; this may be a read error. Other DNA variants within this sample encode the same CDR3. The chain joins TRBV20-1 to TRBJ2-3; weak D call: TRBD2 (5 bases). V lost 5 bases and J 5 bases, leaving 8 bases between the germline ends. There are 11 residues in the CDR3. CDR1 is DFQATT, CDR2 SNEGSKA, per germline (reference sequence). The CDR3 region is CSAARGDTQYF. DNA of the CDR3: TGCAGTGCTGCCCGGGGAGATACGCAGTATTTT.

This clone was seen ten or more times. Being one base from a much bigger clone, this may be a read error. The gene calls are TRBV6-1 and TRBJ1-5; unclear D gene. The CDR3 covers 13 residues. The germline V and J ends were trimmed by 4 bases and 7 bases, with 11 bases remaining between them. In germline, CDR1 is MNHNS, CDR2 SASEGT. The CDR3 here is CASSGAAGQPQHF. The DNA for the CDR3 is TGTGCCAGCAGTGGAGCGGCGGGGCAGCCCCAGCATTTT.

This clone was seen a few times. The junction differs from germline at one of its ends, possibly a read error. The chain employs TRBV12-3 or TRBV12-4 and TRBJ2-1; TRBD1 or TRBD2 may be the D gene (5 bases each). The CDR3 extends over 15 amino acids. CDR3 nucleotides: TGTGACAGCAGTTCCATCACCGGGACGCTCAATGAGCAGTTCTTC. It encodes CDSSSITGTLNEQFF.

This clone was recorded at least ten times. V is TRBV12-3 or TRBV12-4 and J is TRBJ2-1, with TRBD2 matching over 12 bases. V shed 4 bases and J 6 bases; nucleotides not matched to a gene: 7. The CDR3 runs to 16 residues. The CDR3 reads CASSSRLAGDGNEQFF. CDR3 coding DNA: TGTGCCAGCAGTTCAAGACTAGCGGGAGACGGCAATGAGCAGTTCTTC.